These 30 T cell receptor beta chains originate from one sample sequenced in a study of blood T cell repertoires in COVID-19. The repertoire was sequenced with immunoSEQ multiplex PCR; TCRdb's copy has only in-frame clones and lacks some. This table has 200,000 to 250,000 clones, 70% to 90% appearing once. The specimen was PBMCs or T cells enriched from blood (not recorded which). These TCRs come from a woman aged 45-60 years who had recovered from COVID-19.

V is TRBV30 and J is TRBJ1-1, with TRBD1 matching over 7 bases. CDR1 is GTSNPN, CDR2 SVGIG, per germline (reference sequence). With 0 bases clipped from V and 7 bases from J, the junction kept 5 bases outside the gene matches. The CDR3 is made up of 13 amino acids. CDR3 loop: CAWSVGTALEAFF. In nucleotides, the CDR3 is TGTGCCTGGAGTGTAGGGACAGCCCTTGAAGCTTTCTTT.

This rearrangement joins TRBV7-6 to TRBJ2-1, with 15 bases fitting TRBD2. The J segment lost 10 bases and the V segment lost 5 bases, leaving 6 bases of the junction unmatched. From germline, CDR1 is SGHVS and CDR2 FNYEAQ. The length of the CDR3 is 15 residues. The CDR3 is CASSQGLAGGGEQFF. The CDR3 nucleotides read TGTGCCAGCAGCCAGGGACTAGCGGGAGGCGGCGAGCAGTTCTTC.

The chain combines TRBV19 with TRBJ2-7; TRBD2 matches at 10 bases. In germline, CDR1 is LNHDA, CDR2 SQIVND (reference sequence). V dropped 9 bases and J dropped 2; count of bases not matched to a gene: 4. This CDR3 region has 13 residues. Written as DNA, the CDR3 is TGTGCCAGCGGAGCGGGAGGGCCCTACGAGCAGTACTTC. It is translated as CASGAGGPYEQYF.

This clone was found a few times. This chain connects TRBV4-2 to TRBJ1-2; tentative D call: TRBD1 (5 bases). Germline-derived CDR1 and CDR2 are LGHNA and YNFKEQ. Trimming took off 1 base at V and 8 bases at J, with 17 bases between the two ends. The CDR3 contains 15 residues. The CDR3 sequence is CASSQGEDRGEGYTF. The CDR3, as DNA: TGTGCCAGCAGCCAAGGAGAAGACAGAGGAGAGGGCTACACCTTC.

The genes are TRBV29-1 and TRBJ1-2, with TRBD1 matching 8 bases. Per germline, CDR1 SQVTM and CDR2 ANQGSEA. The V and J ends lost 7 bases and 4 bases, in that order; junction bases with no gene match: 11. The CDR3 extends over 14 amino acids. DNA of the CDR3: TGCAGCGCCAACGTGGGAGACAGGGGCTATGGCTACACCTTC. This sequence encodes CSANVGDRGYGYTF.

This clone has just one count. V and J are TRBV27 and TRBJ1-2, with 7 bases that match TRBD1. The trim removed 5 bases at V and 3 bases at J, leaving 12 bases unmatched. The V gene's germline CDR1 is MNHEY and CDR2 SMNVEV (reference sequence). This CDR3 contains 16 residues. The CDR3 spells CASSLINRGHHYGYTF. The CDR3 coding sequence is TGTGCCAGCAGTCTCATAAACAGGGGTCATCACTATGGCTACACCTTC.

This chain uses TRBV7-9 with TRBJ2-7; 13 positions agree with TRBD2. The CDR3 consists of 15 residues. Germline trimming cut 5 bases from V and 4 bases from J; bases unmatched to any gene: 5. Germline CDR1 and CDR2: SEHNR and FQNEAQ (reference sequence). CDR3 nucleotides: TGTGCCAGCAGCCGAGGGACTAGCGGGGTATACGAGCAGTACTTC. Translating gives CASSRGTSGVYEQYF.

The J gene is TRBJ1-6, the V gene TRBV19; maybe TRBD1 (6 bases). Trimming pared 3 bases from V and 0 bases from J, leaving 18 bases between. Germline V gives CDR1 LNHDA, CDR2 SQIVND (reference sequence). The CDR3 spans 19 residues. The CDR3 DNA sequence: TGTGCCAGTAGTATCTTTGGACAGAACAAGAGCTCCTATAATTCACCCCTCCACTTT. It translates to CASSIFGQNKSSYNSPLHF.

This sequence joins TRBV7-8 and TRBJ1-5; TRBD1 aligns across 9 bases. The CDR3 runs to 17 residues. Germline values: CDR1 SGHVS, CDR2 FQNEAQ. After removal of 1 base from V and 4 bases from J, the junction contained 8 bases not matched to a gene. Here the CDR3 reads CASSLVVGTGSNQPQHF. As DNA, the CDR3 is TGTGCCAGCAGCTTAGTCGTAGGGACAGGGTCGAATCAGCCCCAGCATTTT.

The genes are TRBV28 and TRBJ1-1; D not certain. The CDR3 consists of 12 residues. V lost 6 bases, J lost 4 bases, and 9 bases lay in between. Germline V lookup: CDR1 MDHEN, CDR2 SYDVKM. CDR3 sequence (DNA): TGTGCCAGCAGGGAGGTGGGCACTGAAGCTTTCTTT. Residues: CASREVGTEAFF.

The genes are TRBV24-1 and TRBJ1-2, with D maybe TRBD1 (6 bases). From germline, CDR1 is KGHDR and CDR2 SFDVKD. This CDR3 has 13 residues. Trimming cost V 7 bases and J 8 bases, with 16 bases left between them. Here the CDR3 reads CATSLPAGVGYTF. The CDR3 nucleotides read TGTGCCACCAGCCTCCCCGCAGGGGTCGGCTACACCTTC.

J is TRBJ2-7 and V is TRBV4-1; D uncertain. V lost 1 base to trimming and J lost 6 bases, with 16 bases between them. CDR1 MGHRA and CDR2 YSYEKL come from the germline V gene. CDR3 length: 15 residues. The CDR3 coding sequence is TGCGCCAGCAGCCAAGTCTTGCGAAGTAGCTCCGAGCAGTACTTC. It yields the protein CASSQVLRSSSEQYF.

The chain combines TRBV12-5 with TRBJ1-2; D is possibly TRBD1 (5 bases). Trimming cost V 1 base and J 4 bases, with 16 bases left between them. The length of the CDR3 is 16 residues. The V gene's germline CDR1 is LGHNT and CDR2 FRNRAP. The CDR3: CASGLAGTSQVYGYTF. CDR3 DNA: TGTGCTAGTGGTTTGGCAGGGACTAGCCAAGTCTATGGCTACACCTTC.

The chain employs TRBV12-2 and TRBJ2-2; the table's D call, TRBD2, has no DNA check behind it. TRBV12-2 is given as a pseudogene. The CDR3 is 18 amino acids. CDR3 sequence reads: CASRLGSSGRPNTGELFF. DNA of the CDR3: TGTGCAAGTCGCTTAGGAAGTAGCGGGAGGCCGAACACCGGGGAGCTGTTTTTT.

The V gene is TRBV19, the J gene TRBJ2-7, with 10 positions matching TRBD2. The germline gives CDR1 LNHDA, CDR2 SQIVND (reference sequence). This CDR3 spans 15 amino acids. The junction had 2 bases not matched to a gene; V was cut back by 3 bases and J by 0 bases. For the CDR3, the DNA is TGTGCCAGTAGTATTCTAGCGGGAGACTCCTACGAGCAGTACTTC. Translation: CASSILAGDSYEQYF.

This clone occurred once. The V gene is TRBV4-1, the J gene TRBJ2-1; TRBD1 matches at 7 bases. The V gene end was trimmed by 0 bases and the J gene end by 4 bases; junction bases not matched to a gene: 6. This CDR3 comprises 16 residues. Germline CDR1 MGHRA, CDR2 YSYEKL. The CDR3 protein is CASSQDARGFYNEQFF. The CDR3 DNA is TGCGCCAGCAGCCAAGATGCCAGGGGGTTTTACAATGAGCAGTTCTTC.

There are a few counts of this clone. The chain has TRBV10-3 and TRBJ1-2; 7 bases match TRBD1. The CDR3 covers 16 residues. Germline V CDR1 and CDR2: ENHRY, SYGVKD. Trimming removed 3 bases from V and 4 bases from J; junction bases left unmatched: 11. The CDR3 spells CAISDLRGGVGYGYTF. CDR3 coding DNA: TGTGCCATCAGTGATCTCCGAGGGGGCGTCGGCTATGGCTACACCTTC.

This sequence joins TRBV6-5 and TRBJ1-1, with 7 nucleotides matching TRBD1. This CDR3 contains 13 residues. The ends lost 10 bases at V and 6 bases at J; junction bases unmatched: 11. Germline values: CDR1 MNHEY, CDR2 SVGAGI. CDR3 residues: CATLDRWGAEAFF. CDR3 coding DNA: TGTGCCACCTTGGACAGGTGGGGGGCTGAAGCTTTCTTT.

The V and J genes are TRBV2 and TRBJ1-5; weak D call: TRBD1 (5 bases). From germline, CDR1 is SNHLY and CDR2 FYNNEI. Trimming shortened V by 6 bases and J by 3 bases, and 9 bases separated the two germline ends. The CDR3 has 13 amino acids. CDR3 protein: CASRTDNNQPQHF. The CDR3 nucleotides read TGTGCCAGCAGGACAGATAACAATCAGCCCCAGCATTTT.

In its sample, this clone was seen many times. This chain joins TRBV14 and TRBJ2-3; 14 bases line up with TRBD2. Looked up from germline, CDR1 is SGHDN and CDR2 is FVKESK. V trimming: 1 base; J trimming: 5 bases; junction bases outside the gene matches: 5. CDR3 length: 17 amino acids. The CDR3 coding sequence is TGTGCCAGCAGCCAAGGACTAGCGGGAGGGCCGGAAGATACGCAGTATTTT. Its protein product is CASSQGLAGGPEDTQYF.

The chain links TRBV4-1 to TRBJ2-4; D is possibly TRBD2 (5 bases). The V gene lost 1 base and the J gene lost 8 bases, with 18 bases spanning the gap. The CDR3 sequence is 16 residues long. Per germline, CDR1 MGHRA and CDR2 YSYEKL. CDR3 in amino acids: CASSQGTRGEADIQYF. CDR3 nucleotides: TGCGCCAGCAGCCAAGGTACTCGGGGTGAGGCGGACATTCAGTACTTC.

This clone was counted between two and nine times. J is TRBJ1-2 and V is TRBV28; TRBD1 matches at 9 bases. The germline CDR1 and CDR2 sequences are MDHEN and SYDVKM. The CDR3 loop spans 13 amino acids. The J segment lost 8 bases and the V segment lost 8 bases, leaving 9 bases of the junction unmatched. The CDR3: CASAQPGTGGYTF. The DNA of the CDR3 is TGTGCCAGCGCCCAACCAGGGACAGGGGGCTACACCTTC.

The chain employs TRBV5-1 and TRBJ1-2, with 10 bases aligning to TRBD1. From germline, CDR1 is SGHRS and CDR2 YFSETQ. V lost 0 bases, J lost 4 bases, and 3 bases stayed unmatched. CDR3 size: 15 residues. DNA for the CDR3: TGCGCCAGCAGCTTGGCCGGGACAGGGGCCTATGGCTACACCTTC. Its translation is CASSLAGTGAYGYTF. The whole variable domain, remainder taken from reference TRBV5-1 and TRBJ1-2, is KAGVTQTPRYLIKTRGQQVTLSCSPISGHRSVSWYQQTPGQGLQFLFEYFSETQRNKGNFPGRFSGRQFSNSRSEMNVSTLELGDSALYLCASSLAGTGAYGYTFGSGTRLTVV.

This clone was detected once. The V gene is TRBV27, the J gene TRBJ1-1; 8 bases agree with TRBD1. The CDR3 is 16 residues long. Trimming cost V 7 bases and J 3 bases; bases outside gene matches: 13. From germline, CDR1 is MNHEY and CDR2 SMNVEV (reference sequence). CDR3 bases: TGTGCCAGCACTCGGACAGGGTCATTCTTGGACACTGAAGCTTTCTTT. Residues: CASTRTGSFLDTEAFF.

The chain carries TRBV4-2 and TRBJ2-7; tentatively, D is TRBD1 (7 bases). V lost 5 bases and J lost 6, with 17 bases in between. The CDR3 has 14 residues. CDR1 is LGHNA and CDR2 is YNFKEQ in the germline V gene. CDR3 protein: CASSGGKGASEQYF. DNA of the CDR3: TGTGCCAGCAGCGGAGGGAAGGGGGCTTCCGAGCAGTACTTC.

The rearrangement uses TRBV19 and TRBJ2-2; TRBD1 agrees at 8 bases. V dropped 2 bases and J dropped 5; count of bases not matched to a gene: 4. The CDR3 is 15 amino acids. CDR1 is LNHDA, CDR2 SQIVND, per germline (reference sequence). This CDR3 reads CASSIQGAGTGELFF. The CDR3, as DNA: TGTGCCAGTAGTATACAGGGGGCGGGGACCGGGGAGCTGTTTTTT.

This sequence joins TRBV19 and TRBJ2-4, with TRBD1 as a possible D gene (6 bases). Per germline, CDR1 LNHDA and CDR2 SQIVND (reference sequence). Trimming removed 5 bases at V and 1 base at J, with 15 bases between. The CDR3 runs 16 residues. CDR3 DNA sequence: TGTGCCAGTAGTCGAGCCCATACAGGGGCCAAAAACATTCAGTACTTC. Its translation: CASSRAHTGAKNIQYF. Using reference TRBV19 and TRBJ2-4 for the parts outside the CDR3, the full variable domain is DGGITQSPKYLFRKEGQNVTLSCEQNLNHDAMYWYRQDPGQGLRLIYYSQIVNDFQKGDIAEGYSVSREKKESFPLTVTSAQKNPTAFYLCASSRAHTGAKNIQYFGAGTRLSVL.

The gene calls are TRBV7-6 and TRBJ2-2; weak D call: TRBD2 (6 bases). CDR3 length: 15 amino acids. The V end lost 1 base, the J end lost 7 bases, and 13 bases lay between the germline ends. CDR1 SGHVS and CDR2 FNYEAQ come from the germline V gene. For the CDR3, the DNA is TGTGCCAGCAGCTTAGTTCGGCGGGATGGCGGGGAGCTGTTTTTT. Translated: CASSLVRRDGGELFF.

The chain uses TRBV11-2 and TRBJ2-2, with no clear D. Per the germline V gene, CDR1 is SGHAT and CDR2 is FQNNGV. The V and J ends lost 2 bases and 5 bases respectively, with 12 bases between them. This CDR3 spans 15 amino acids. CDR3 coding DNA: TGTGCCAGCAGCTTAACTACGGAAGAGACCGGGGAGCTGTTTTTT. It codes for CASSLTTEETGELFF.

The chain uses TRBV11-2 and TRBJ1-6; no firm D call. This CDR3 is built from 16 residues. Between the trimmed V and J ends, which lost 3 bases and 8 bases, there was a span of 17 bases. Germline V CDR1 and CDR2: SGHAT, FQNNGV. The CDR3 DNA reads as TGTGCCAGCAGCTTCGGTAGAACTCTCCCGGATTCACCCCTCCACTTT. Its protein is CASSFGRTLPDSPLHF.